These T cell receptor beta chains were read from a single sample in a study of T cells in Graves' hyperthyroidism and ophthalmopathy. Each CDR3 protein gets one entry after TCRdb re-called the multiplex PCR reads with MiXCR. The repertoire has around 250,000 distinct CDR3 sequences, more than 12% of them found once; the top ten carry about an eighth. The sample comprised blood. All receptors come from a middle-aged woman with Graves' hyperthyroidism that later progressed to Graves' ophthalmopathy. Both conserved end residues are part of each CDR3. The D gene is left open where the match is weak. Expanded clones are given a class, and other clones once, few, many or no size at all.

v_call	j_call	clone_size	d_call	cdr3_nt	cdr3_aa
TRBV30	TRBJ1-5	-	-	TGTGCCTGGAGTGTGGTCGACAACAATCAGCCCCAGCATTTT	CAWSVVDNNQPQHF
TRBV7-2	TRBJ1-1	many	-	TGTGCCAGCAGCTTAGCGGCACCGAACACTGAAGCTTTCTTT	CASSLAAPNTEAFF
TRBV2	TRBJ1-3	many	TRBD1	TGTGCCAGCAGCGTCCCCGGGACAGGGACTGGAAACACCATATATTTT	CASSVPGTGTGNTIYF
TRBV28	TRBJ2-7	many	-	TGTGCCAGCAGTCCCATTCGGGCCAACGCCCCCTACGAGCAGTACTTC	CASSPIRANAPYEQYF
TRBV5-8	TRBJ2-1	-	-	TGTGCCAGCAGCTTGGATCTGGGAATCAGCAATGAGCAGTTCTTC	CASSLDLGISNEQFF
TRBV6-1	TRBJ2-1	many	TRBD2	TGTGCCAGCAGTGATAGAGCTAGCGGGGGCCTCCCGGCTGTTGAGCAGTTCTTC	CASSDRASGGLPAVEQFF
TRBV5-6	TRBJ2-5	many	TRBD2	TGTGCCAGCAGCACGCGACTAGCAGCGTACCAAGAGACCCAGTACTTC	CASSTRLAAYQETQYF
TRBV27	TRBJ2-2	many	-	TGTGCCAGCAGTTTACTCTTAAACACCGGGGAGCTGTTTTTT	CASSLLLNTGELFF
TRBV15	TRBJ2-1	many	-	TGTGCCACCAGCAGAGATAGGTCGCCGTACAATGAGCAGTTCTTC	CATSRDRSPYNEQFF
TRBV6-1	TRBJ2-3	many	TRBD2	TGTGCCAGCAGAAACGGACTAGCTACAAGCACAGATACGCAGTATTTT	CASRNGLATSTDTQYF
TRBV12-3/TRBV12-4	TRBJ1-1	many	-	TGTGCCAGCAGTTTAGTCGGAGGAACTAACACTGAAGCTTTCTTT	CASSLVGGTNTEAFF
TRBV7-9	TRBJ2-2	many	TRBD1	TGTGCCAGCAGCTTTGGGCAGGGGGATCCGAACACCGGGGAGCTGTTTTTT	CASSFGQGDPNTGELFF
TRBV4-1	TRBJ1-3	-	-	TGCGCCAGCAGCCAAGGCGTGGGGCCGGGGGGCTCTGGAAACACCATATATTTT	CASSQGVGPGGSGNTIYF
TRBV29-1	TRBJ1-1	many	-	TGCAGCGTCGTAGGCCGGGGCTTTAATCTGAACACTGAAGCTTTCTTT	CSVVGRGFNLNTEAFF
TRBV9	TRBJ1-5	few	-	TGTGCCAGCAGCGTAGGGGGGGGGGCCCAGCCCCAGCATTTT	CASSVGGGAQPQHF
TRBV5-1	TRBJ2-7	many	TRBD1	TGCGCCAGCAGAGAAGACAGGGGAAGTCTTTGGGACTACGAGCAGTACTTC	CASREDRGSLWDYEQYF
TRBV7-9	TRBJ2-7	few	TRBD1	TGTGCCAGCAGCCCTCACCCCCTTTCGACAGGGGCCAACCGTGAGCAGTACTTC	CASSPHPLSTGANREQYF
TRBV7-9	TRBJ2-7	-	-	TGTGCCAGCAGCTCTACTGGCGAGGAGTACTTC	CASSSTGEEYF
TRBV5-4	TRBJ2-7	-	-	TGTGCCAGCAGCTTGAGCGTTGTGGAGTGGGGGGCCTACGAGCAGTACTTC	CASSLSVVEWGAYEQYF
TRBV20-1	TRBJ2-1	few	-	TGCAGTGCTTCCAGGGTGACGGGACCCGGGGAGCAGTTCTTC	CSASRVTGPGEQFF
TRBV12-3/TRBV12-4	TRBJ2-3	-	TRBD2	TGTGCCACAACTAGCGGGAACCCCACAGATACGCAGTATTTT	CATTSGNPTDTQYF
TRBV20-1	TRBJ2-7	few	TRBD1	TGCAGTGCTAGAGATGGGACAGGGAGAAACGAGCAGTACTTC	CSARDGTGRNEQYF
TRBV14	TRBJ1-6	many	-	TGTGCCAGCAGTCTTCTTAAGGGAGGTTATTCACCCCTCCACTTT	CASSLLKGGYSPLHF
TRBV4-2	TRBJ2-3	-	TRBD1	TGTGCCAGCAGCAAACGGTTTACAGGGGACCCGGGGACAGATACGCAGTATTTT	CASSKRFTGDPGTDTQYF
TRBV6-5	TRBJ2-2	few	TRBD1	TGTGCCAGCAGTTACTCTCCCCCAGGGGGAGACCCCGGGGAGCTGTTTTTT	CASSYSPPGGDPGELFF
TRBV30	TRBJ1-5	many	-	TGTGCCTGGAAACATAACCTTTTTAGCAATCAGCCCCAACATTTT	CAWKHNLFSNQPQHF
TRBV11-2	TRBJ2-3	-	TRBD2	TGTGCCAGCAGCTTTGGAAGGGCGGGAGGGATTGAAGATACGCAGTATTTT	CASSFGRAGGIEDTQYF
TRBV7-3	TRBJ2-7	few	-	TGTGCCAGCAGCTTAACGGAGAGGGGGAAGAGGTACGAGCAGTACTTC	CASSLTERGKRYEQYF
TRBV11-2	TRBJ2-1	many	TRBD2	TGTGCCAGCAGCTCTAGCGGGACCTACAATGAGCAGTTCTTC	CASSSSGTYNEQFF
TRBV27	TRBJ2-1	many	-	TGTGCCAGCAGTTCGCAAGGACCACACAATGAGCAGTTCTTC	CASSSQGPHNEQFF
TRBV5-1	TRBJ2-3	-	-	TGCGCCAGCAGCTCTCGGGGCGCGACGTCAGATACGCAGTATTTT	CASSSRGATSDTQYF
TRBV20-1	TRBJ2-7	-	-	TGCAGTGCCCCAGGGGGGGGCAACGAGCAGTACTTC	CSAPGGGNEQYF
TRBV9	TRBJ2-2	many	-	TGTGCCAGCCGCGGGGCGTACGGGGAGCTGTTTTTT	CASRGAYGELFF
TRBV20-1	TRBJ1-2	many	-	TGCAGTGTTTCGAGAGTCTATGGCTACACCTTC	CSVSRVYGYTF
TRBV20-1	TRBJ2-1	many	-	TGCAGTGCTAGAACAGACTCCTACAATGAGCAGTTCTTC	CSARTDSYNEQFF
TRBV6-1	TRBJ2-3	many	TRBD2	TGTGCCAGCAGTCCTTGGAGTGGAGCGGGAACGGATACGCAGTATTTT	CASSPWSGAGTDTQYF
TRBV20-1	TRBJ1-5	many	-	TGCAGTGCTAGAAAGGGGACGGACAATCAGCCCCAGCATTTT	CSARKGTDNQPQHF
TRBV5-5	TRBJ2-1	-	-	TGTGCCAGCAGCTTGGTACCGGGCGCCTACAATGAGCAGTTCTTC	CASSLVPGAYNEQFF
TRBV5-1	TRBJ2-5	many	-	TGCGCCAGCAGCCTAGGGACATTCCAAGAGACCCAGTACTTC	CASSLGTFQETQYF
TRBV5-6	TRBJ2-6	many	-	TGTGCCAGCAGACGCTCTAGGGGAACAGGGCCAGATGGGGCCAACGTCCTGACTTTC	CASRRSRGTGPDGANVLTF
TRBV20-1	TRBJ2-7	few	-	TGCAGTGCTAGAGATCTCGACCCGGGTGGGGAGCAGTACTTC	CSARDLDPGGEQYF
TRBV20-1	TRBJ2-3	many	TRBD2	TGCAGTGCCATAGCGGGAGAAGTGACAGATACGCAGTATTTT	CSAIAGEVTDTQYF
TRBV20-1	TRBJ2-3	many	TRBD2	TGCAGTGCTAGAGGGACTAGCGGGAACTCAGATACGCAGTATTTT	CSARGTSGNSDTQYF
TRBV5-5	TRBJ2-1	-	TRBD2	TGTGCCAGCAGCTTGGTCCAGGAGAATAGCGGGAGGGCTTTCGATGAGCAGTTCTTC	CASSLVQENSGRAFDEQFF
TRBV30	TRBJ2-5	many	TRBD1	TGTGCCTGGAGTGCCGGGACAGGGGGAGAGACCCAGTACTTC	CAWSAGTGGETQYF